This T cell receptor beta chain was sequenced during a study of blood T cell repertoires in COVID-19. Looking at the study overall: COVID-19 samples collected from the United States, Italy and Spain covered acute and convalescent phases. PBMCs, B-cell-depleted T cells, or T cells provided the cDNA or gDNA that made up the material.

Per the original data handling: Reference gene primer amplification gave nucleated cell count estimates. Data came from immunoSEQ multiplex PCR; TCRdb stores just in-frame clones and leaves some out. From that table come the V and J calls and clone size; the DNA was used to work out D and trimming. Of fewer than 350,000 clones detected, 81% appear once; the ten largest clones hold about 2.9%. V dropped 4 bases and J dropped 2; count of bases not matched to a gene: 3. From germline, CDR1 is MNHEY and CDR2 SMNVEV (reference sequence). This CDR3 spans 14 amino acids. This clonotype was sampled from a woman aged 55-69 years with active or convalescent COVID-19. Material: peripheral blood. This chain links TRBV27 with TRBJ1-2; TRBD1 matches at 8 bases. This chain's CDR3 is CASSWTGPNYGYTF. The CDR3, as DNA: TGTGCCAGCAGTTGGACAGGGCCAAACTATGGCTACACCTTC.